The 4 T cell receptor beta chains listed next were all sequenced from one sample in a study of cytomegalovirus exposure and HLA in healthy donors (dated by TCRdb to the late 2010s). The library was generated by the immunoSEQ multiplex PCR assay. A mixture of 60 forward primers for TCR Vbeta segments and 13 reverse primers for TCR Jbeta segments was used in the multiplex PCR. As stored in TCRdb, this immuneACCESS dataset retains in-frame rearrangements with V and J assigned. A fraction of the clones does not appear; measured against another copy, unresolved V genes explain less than half of the discrepancy, and the remainder lacks a known reason. The sample yields fewer than 250,000 clones; over 80% were counted once. The ten largest clones add up to roughly 10% of the sample. Input material: PBMCs. These receptor sequences come from a woman aged 50 to 65 in good health and CMV-seropositive.

This sequence joins TRBV13 and TRBJ1-6; D ambiguous. There are 12 residues in the CDR3. Trimming shortened V by 8 bases and J by 6 bases, and 8 bases separated the two germline ends. CDR1 and CDR2 (germline): PRHDT, FYEKMQ (reference sequence). In nucleotides, the CDR3 is TGTGCCAGCGGTACAGTTAATTCACCCCTCCACTTT. Protein sequence: CASGTVNSPLHF. Drawing the rest from reference TRBV13 and TRBJ1-6, the complete variable domain is AAGVIQSPRHLIKEKRETATLKCYPIPRHDTVYWYQQGPGQDPQFLISFYEKMQSDKGSIPDRFSAQQFSDYHSELNMSSLELGDSALYFCASGTVNSPLHFGNGTRLTVT.

This clone has a single count. V is TRBV7-2 and J is TRBJ1-6, with 10 bases identical to TRBD1. This CDR3 contains 16 residues. In germline, CDR1 is SGHTA, CDR2 FQGNSA. V was clipped by 0 bases and J by 11 bases; unmatched bases: 7. CDR3 nucleotides: TGTGCCAGCAGCTTAGCGCCCGGGACAGGGGCCCCACCCCTCCACTTT. This codes for CASSLAPGTGAPPLHF.

The V gene is TRBV28, the J gene TRBJ1-2, with D perhaps TRBD1 (6 bases). Trimming removed 4 bases from V and 5 bases from J, with 17 bases in between. Germline lookup yields CDR1 MDHEN and CDR2 SYDVKM. This CDR3 has 15 residues. The DNA for the CDR3 is TGTGCCAGCAGTTGGGAGGGGGGCGCTCAATATGGCTACACCTTC. It translates to CASSWEGGAQYGYTF.

The chain combines TRBV30 with TRBJ2-7; D gene uncertain. V lost 2 bases to trimming and J lost 2 bases, with 7 bases between them. There are 12 residues in the CDR3. CDR1 and CDR2 from the germline V gene are GTSNPN and SVGIG (reference sequence). The CDR3 coding sequence is TGTGCCTGGAGTCTTAGTACCTACGAGCAGTACTTC. Translated, it gives CAWSLSTYEQYF. Full variable domain (missing parts from reference TRBV30 and TRBJ2-7): SQTIHQWPATLVQPVGSPLSLECTVEGTSNPNLYWYRQAAGRGLQLLFYSVGIGQISSEVPQNLSASRPQDRQFILSSKKLLLSDSGFYLCAWSLSTYEQYFGPGTRLTVT.